This T cell receptor beta chain was captured in a study of blood T cells in healthy people across ages (dated by TCRdb to about 2015). Regarding the study in general: In model experiments, roughly one uniquely barcoded TCR beta cDNA molecule per two T cells was captured by template switching. To track age-related changes in TCR beta repertoire diversity, the study relied on deep sequencing normalized with unique cDNA molecular identifiers. Donors were grouped into four age groups: young (average roughly 17 years), middle-aged (roughly 38), aged (roughly 67) and long-lived (about 82). The study analyzed two additional independent replicas of 1 million unique cDNA reads from the same blood draw for two donors, one aged 18 to 30 and one aged 80 or older.

The donors were 40 or so Caucasian individuals from Russia, aged about 6 to 100 years, who were systemically healthy. Roughly 9.5 milliliters of peripheral blood were drawn from each donor into EDTA-treated Vacutainer tubes. Ficoll-Paque density-gradient centrifugation was used to isolate PBMCs, with at least 6.5 million per sample. Trizol reagent was used to extract total RNA from PBMCs, with at least 6 micrograms per sample. For every donor, an aliquot of PBMCs went through flow cytometry to measure the percentages of naive CD45RAhigh/CD27high T cells. The library was obtained by 5' RACE. The instrument given in TCRdb is Illumina HiSeq 2500. The second PCR ran for about 6 to 12 cycles and used a J-beta primer mix along with a sample-barcoded 5' primer. Each TCR beta cDNA molecule received a unique molecular identifier from a template-switch 5' adaptor carrying 12 random nucleotides. Each sample yielded at least 2.5 million CDR3-containing paired-end reads. First-strand cDNA was synthesized from all RNA with the Mint cDNA synthesis kit, primed by a TRBC-specific oligonucleotide. Following uracil-DNA glycosylase treatment, all cDNA underwent a first 18-cycle PCR with the universal primers M1SS and BC2_uni_R. The paper's processing steps were these. For normalization, 1 million high-quality reads were randomly selected from each sample, with every read carrying a distinct molecular identifier. Reads with shared molecular identifiers were discarded instead of being binned into consensus sequences. CDR3 identification, clonotype clustering and error correction used MiTCR with a Q25 quality threshold and the strictest error-elimination algorithm. A nonparametric unseen species model using Euler transformation provided a lower-bound estimate of total TCR beta diversity. TCRdb reprocessing: public reads trimmed at Q25 with fastp, clones called with MiXCR, in-frame beta chains kept. Identical CDR3 proteins give one entry, which carries the most common genes and DNA. In this record, the V and J calls reflect TCRdb's handling and not the investigators' own analysis. For this sample there are 800,000 or so distinct CDR3 sequences; roughly 25% appear just once. Jointly, the top ten make up 3% to 4.5% of the sample.

Paper-wide results and their limitations: Compared with the aged group, the long-lived group had more naive CD4+ T cells, fewer expanded clones and increased TCR diversity, a pattern suggesting age selection. Observed TCR beta diversity correlated strongly with the percentage of naive T cells measured by flow cytometry. Because profiling used bulk unsorted PBMCs, naive and antigen-experienced compartments could not be compared conclusively. Estimates of total diversity from one million sequenced T cells were regarded as lower bounds and underestimates. The CMV infection status of donors was not known, potentially confounding age-related changes in expanded clonotypes. Observed TCR beta diversity per million T cells fell roughly linearly with age, and a significant reduction was already apparent by age roughly 40.

Counted from cysteine to phenylalanine, this CDR3 has 12 amino acids. Left in the record is the CDR3 DNA by itself, 36 bases read in frame from the first base. Reading the germline V gene gives CDR1 SGHTA and CDR2 FQGNSA. Trimming at the junction amounts to 9 bases on V and 3 bases on J, and the germline ends lie 12 bases apart. Remarks on this clonotype: Its cognate antigen has yet to be identified. Within one base of it there is no much larger clone, and no base qualities were kept.

These sequences were also reported in another study, on T cells of mothers and their children. As the second paper documents: Nine systemically healthy Caucasian individuals, comprising three mothers and their six children, were included as donors. cDNA synthesis used all of the extracted RNA, with roughly 1.5 ug of RNA in each 15 ul reaction. In the second PCR, the M1S primer introduced both the sample barcodes and 2-4 random nucleotides. Over 9.5 million TCR beta CDR3 reads were obtained for each mother, and 2.5 million to 3 million reads were obtained for each child. Thymic selection similarly shapes TCR recombination output in related and unrelated pairs, with minor effect from inherited differences. Related mother-child pairs always showed normalized repertoire overlap that was slightly higher than in unrelated mother-child pairs, though the difference was never significant. No persistent microchimeric T cell clones were detected, at a sensitivity of around 97 clones per million clonotypes. The study used deep NGS to compare TCR beta repertoires of mothers and children, seeking features distinguishing related mother-child pairs from unrelated individuals. Mothers averaged about 37 +/- 4 years of age and children averaged around 10 +/- 4 years. Libraries were sequenced on Illumina HiSeq 2000 with 100+100 nt paired-end reads after adapter ligation with NEBNext reagents. Mother and child libraries were prepared a month apart and sequenced in separate runs to prevent cross-contamination. Between 500,000 and 2,000,000 distinct TCR beta clonotypes were identified per donor. Naive TCR beta clonotypes were estimated from low-frequency clonotypes matched to each donor's FACS-determined naive share, without sorting.

The sequence came from a boy between 10 and 17 years old in good health. The rearranged segments are TRBV7-2 and TRBJ2-7; the D segment is perhaps TRBD1 or TRBD2, each sharing 5 matched bases. Sequencing used blood. The nucleotide sequence is TGTGCCAGTCGAGGGACGGACTACGAGCAGTACTTC. It encodes CASRGTDYEQYF.